Following are 10 T cell receptor beta chains from one sample sequenced in a study of blood T cell repertoires in COVID-19. The data were produced by immunoSEQ multiplex PCR, yet TCRdb's version contains in-frame clones alone and is incomplete. Altogether approximately 270,000 clones are present, about 89% being singletons, with the ten largest covering under 0.95%. The sample taken for sequencing was peripheral blood. These receptor sequences come from a young man with acute or convalescent COVID-19.

This clone was counted between two and nine times. The chain recombines TRBV28 with TRBJ1-2, with a possible D match to TRBD1 (5 bases). Germline CDR1 MDHEN, CDR2 SYDVKM. CDR3 length: 13 residues. Deletions cut 6 bases from V and 1 base from J, with 9 bases between. The CDR3 is CASSYGGNYGYTF. In DNA form, the CDR3 reads TGTGCCAGCAGCTACGGGGGTAACTATGGCTACACCTTC.

This rearrangement joins TRBV3-1 (or the pseudogene TRBV3-2) to TRBJ1-2; TRBD1 is a possible D gene (5 bases). The CDR3 has 13 residues. Germline assignment: CDR1 LGHDT and CDR2 YNNKEL (reference sequence). Deletions cut 2 bases from V and 4 bases from J, with 8 bases between. The CDR3 sequence: CASSQSQGYGYTF. CDR3 in DNA: TGTGCCAGCAGCCAAAGTCAGGGCTATGGCTACACCTTC.

The CDR3 DNA reads TGTGCCAGCAGCCCTCGACAGGGGAGGGCAGATACGCAGTATTTT. Its translation: CASSPRQGRADTQYF. This chain joins TRBV3-1 (or the pseudogene TRBV3-2) and TRBJ2-3; D possibly corresponds to TRBD1 (8 bases). CDR3 length: 15 residues. CDR1 and CDR2 from the germline V gene are LGHDT and YNNKEL (reference sequence). The V end lost 4 bases, the J end lost 4 bases, and 15 bases lay between the germline ends.

The rearrangement links TRBV7-2 to TRBJ1-6; no clear D. Trimming shortened V by 5 bases and J by 8 bases, and 7 bases separated the two germline ends. This CDR3 is built from 12 residues. CDR1 is SGHTA and CDR2 is FQGNSA in the germline V gene. CDR3 region: CASSRSDSPLHF. CDR3 bases: TGTGCCAGCAGCCGCTCAGATTCACCCCTCCACTTT.

This chain connects TRBV19 to TRBJ1-2; TRBD1 matches 8 bases. Germline CDR1 reads LNHDA; CDR2 reads SQIVND (reference sequence). J was trimmed by 4 bases and V by 6 bases; bases with no gene match: 10. CDR3 length: 15 amino acids. The CDR3 reads CASSRYTGGGYGYTF. CDR3 sequence (DNA): TGTGCCAGTAGCCGATATACAGGGGGAGGCTATGGCTACACCTTC.

The chain employs TRBV18 and TRBJ1-2, with D unresolved. CDR3 length: 13 amino acids. Trimming left V 4 bases short and J 6 bases short, with 12 bases between. Germline assignment: CDR1 KGHSH and CDR2 LQKENI. The CDR3 nucleotides are TGTGCCAGCTCACGTCCTGGTCTAGATGGCTACACCTTC. Its protein product is CASSRPGLDGYTF.

The chain has TRBV6-4 and TRBJ2-1; D might be TRBD2 (6 bases). Trimming shortened V by 3 bases and J by 4 bases, and 10 bases separated the two germline ends. In germline, CDR1 is MRHNA, CDR2 SNTAGT. This CDR3 comprises 14 residues. CDR3 sequence: CASSETSRYNEQFF. As DNA, the CDR3 is TGTGCCAGCAGTGAGACTAGTCGATACAATGAGCAGTTCTTC.

The genes are TRBV5-4 and TRBJ2-1; D perhaps matches TRBD2 (6 bases). V lost 2 bases and J lost 8, with 11 bases in between. In germline, CDR1 is SGHNT, CDR2 YYREEE (reference sequence). This CDR3 has 13 amino acids. The CDR3 DNA follows: TGTGCCAGCAGCTTTTGGGACTCTGATGAGCAGTTCTTC. Translation gives CASSFWDSDEQFF.

V gene TRBV4-1 combines with J gene TRBJ1-6, with D perhaps matching TRBD1 (6 bases). The CDR3 contains 13 residues. The V gene's germline CDR1 is MGHRA and CDR2 YSYEKL. Trimming shortened V by 3 bases and J by 11 bases, and 11 bases separated the two germline ends. The CDR3 region has the DNA TGCGCCAGCAGCCAGGACGACAGGCCACCCCTCCACTTT. Its protein is CASSQDDRPPLHF.

J is TRBJ2-5 and V is TRBV19; TRBD2 matches 11 bases. The CDR3 is 15 amino acids. Per germline, CDR1 LNHDA and CDR2 SQIVND (reference sequence). V was clipped by 5 bases and J by 4 bases; unmatched bases: 6. Written as DNA, the CDR3 is TGTGCCAGTAGTCGCTACGGACTAGCGGGAGAGACCCAGTACTTC. It codes for CASSRYGLAGETQYF.